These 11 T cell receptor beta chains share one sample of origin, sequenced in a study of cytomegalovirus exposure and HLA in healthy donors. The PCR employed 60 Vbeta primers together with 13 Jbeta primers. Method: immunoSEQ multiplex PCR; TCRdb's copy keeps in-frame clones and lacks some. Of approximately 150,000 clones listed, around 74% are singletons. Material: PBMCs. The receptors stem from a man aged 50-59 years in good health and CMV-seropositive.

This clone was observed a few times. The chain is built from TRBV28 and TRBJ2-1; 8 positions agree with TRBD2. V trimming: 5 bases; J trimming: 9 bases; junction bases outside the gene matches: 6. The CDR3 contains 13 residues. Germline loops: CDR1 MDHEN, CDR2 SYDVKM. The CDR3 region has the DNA TGTGCCAGCAGTAAGGGACTAGTCTTTGAGCAGTTCTTC. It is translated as CASSKGLVFEQFF.

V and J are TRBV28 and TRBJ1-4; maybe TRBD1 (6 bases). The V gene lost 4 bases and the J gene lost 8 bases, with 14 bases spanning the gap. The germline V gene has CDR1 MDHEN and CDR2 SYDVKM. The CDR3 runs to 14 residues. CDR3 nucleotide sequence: TGTGCCAGCAGTTCACAGGGCGTACGGGAAAAACTGTTTTTT. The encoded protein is CASSSQGVREKLFF.

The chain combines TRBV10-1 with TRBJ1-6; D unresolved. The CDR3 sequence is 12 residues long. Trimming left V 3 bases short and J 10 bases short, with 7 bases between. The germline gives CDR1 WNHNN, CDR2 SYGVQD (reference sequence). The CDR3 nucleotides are TGCGCCAGCAGTGATCGGTGGTCACCCCTCCACTTT. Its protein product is CASSDRWSPLHF.

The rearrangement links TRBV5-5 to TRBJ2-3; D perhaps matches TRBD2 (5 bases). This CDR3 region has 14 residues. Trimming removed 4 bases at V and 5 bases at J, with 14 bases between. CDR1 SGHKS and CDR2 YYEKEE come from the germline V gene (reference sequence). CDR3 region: CASSPGPGGDTQYF. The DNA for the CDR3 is TGTGCCAGCAGCCCGGGCCCCGGAGGAGATACGCAGTATTTT.

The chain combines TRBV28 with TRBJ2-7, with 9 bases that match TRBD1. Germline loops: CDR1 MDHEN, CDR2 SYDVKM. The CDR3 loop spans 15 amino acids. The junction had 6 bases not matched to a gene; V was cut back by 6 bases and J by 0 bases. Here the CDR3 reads CASRGTGRSSYEQYF. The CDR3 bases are TGTGCCAGCAGGGGGACAGGGAGGAGCTCCTACGAGCAGTACTTC.

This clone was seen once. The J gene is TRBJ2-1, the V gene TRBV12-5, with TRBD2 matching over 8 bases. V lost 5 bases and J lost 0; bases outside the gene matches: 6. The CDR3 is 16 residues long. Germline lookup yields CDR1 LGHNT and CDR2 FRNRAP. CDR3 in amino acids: CASGPTTSGSYNEQFF. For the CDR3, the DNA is TGTGCTAGTGGTCCTACTACTAGCGGCTCCTACAATGAGCAGTTCTTC. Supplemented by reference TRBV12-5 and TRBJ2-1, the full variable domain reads DARVTQTPRHKVTEMGQEVTMRCQPILGHNTVFWYRQTMMQGLELLAYFRNRAPLDDSGMPKDRFSAEMPDATLATLKIQPSEPRDSAVYFCASGPTTSGSYNEQFFGPGTRLTVL.

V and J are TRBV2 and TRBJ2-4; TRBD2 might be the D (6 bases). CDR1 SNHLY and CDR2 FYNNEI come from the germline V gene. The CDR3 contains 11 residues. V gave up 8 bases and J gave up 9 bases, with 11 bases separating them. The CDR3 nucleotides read TGTGCCAGCTCCCCGGAGGGCATTCAGTACTTC. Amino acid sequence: CASSPEGIQYF.

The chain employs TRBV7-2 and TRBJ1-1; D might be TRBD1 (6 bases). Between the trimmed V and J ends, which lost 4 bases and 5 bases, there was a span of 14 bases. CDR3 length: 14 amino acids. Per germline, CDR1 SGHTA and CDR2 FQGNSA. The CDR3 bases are TGTGCCAGCAGCTCGCGAGGGGGGGTGACTGAAGCTTTCTTT. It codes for CASSSRGGVTEAFF.

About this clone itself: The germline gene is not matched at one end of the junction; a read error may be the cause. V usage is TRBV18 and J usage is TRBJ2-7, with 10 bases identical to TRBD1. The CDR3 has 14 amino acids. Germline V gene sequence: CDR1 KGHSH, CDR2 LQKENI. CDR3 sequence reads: CASSGGQGHYEQYF. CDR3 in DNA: TGTGCCAGCTCAGGGGGACAGGGGCACTACGAACAGTACTTC. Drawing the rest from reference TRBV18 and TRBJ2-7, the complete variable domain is NAGVMQNPRHLVRRRGQEARLRCSPMKGHSHVYWYRQLPEEGLKFMVYLQKENIIDESGMPKERFSAEFPKEGPSILRIQQVVRGDSAAYFCASSGGQGHYEQYFGPGTRLTVT.

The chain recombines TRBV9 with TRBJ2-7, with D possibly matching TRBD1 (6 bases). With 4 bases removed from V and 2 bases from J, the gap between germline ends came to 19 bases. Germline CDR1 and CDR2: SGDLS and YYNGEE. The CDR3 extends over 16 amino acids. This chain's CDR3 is CASSRGWGLLTYEQYF. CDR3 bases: TGTGCCAGCAGCAGGGGGTGGGGCTTGCTCACCTACGAGCAGTACTTC.

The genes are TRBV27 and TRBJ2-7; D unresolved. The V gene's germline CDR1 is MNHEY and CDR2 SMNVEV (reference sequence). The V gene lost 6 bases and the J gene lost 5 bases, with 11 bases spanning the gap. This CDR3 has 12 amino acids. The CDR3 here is CASRSGGNEQYF. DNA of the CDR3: TGTGCCAGCAGGAGTGGCGGCAACGAGCAGTACTTC.